These 32 T cell receptor beta chains were sequenced from one sample in a study of T cell repertoires in cytomegalovirus infection. TCRdb processed the reads anew with MiXCR; each CDR3 protein has one entry. Of a few hundred thousand distinct CDR3 sequences in the sample, approximately 40% were seen once. These receptors lack a known antigen. Here the sequenced sample was cultured PBMCs, taken from culture after CMV antigen stimulation. The receptor set was obtained from a human donor in good health (CMV status not recorded). Some clones in this sample may be carry-over from other donors' samples.

As for this clonotype: A read error may explain this, as a much larger clone is one base away. The V and J genes are TRBV7-2 and TRBJ2-5, with 11 bases fitting TRBD2. This CDR3 has 15 amino acids. The V and J ends lost 4 bases and 5 bases, in that order; junction bases with no gene match: 6. Germline-derived CDR1 and CDR2 are SGHTA and FQGNSA. The DNA of the CDR3 is TGTGCCAGCAGCTATAGCGGGGGGGCCGGTGAGACCCAGTACTTC. Translating it yields CASSYSGGAGETQYF.

In DNA form, the CDR3 reads TGCAGTGCTAGAGATATGACAGATACGCAGTATTTT. This sequence encodes CSARDMTDTQYF. V usage is TRBV20-1 and J usage is TRBJ2-3, with D unclear. The CDR3 covers 12 residues. Trimming left V 0 bases short and J 3 bases short, with 4 bases between. The germline gives CDR1 DFQATT, CDR2 SNEGSKA (reference sequence).

This clonotype was seen repeatedly, ten times or more. The chain recombines TRBV7-2 with TRBJ2-1; TRBD2 agrees at 15 bases. The trim removed 6 bases at V and 4 bases at J, leaving 13 bases unmatched. The CDR3 has 19 amino acids. CDR1 and CDR2 from the germline V gene are SGHTA and FQGNSA. CDR3 sequence: CASRRTGHGLAGGYNEQFF. The CDR3 nucleotides read TGTGCCAGCAGACGGACGGGACACGGACTAGCGGGAGGGTACAATGAGCAGTTCTTC. Combining the CDR3 with reference TRBV7-2 and TRBJ2-1 gives the whole variable domain GAGVSQSPSNKVTEKGKDVELRCDPISGHTALYWYRQSLGQGLEFLIYFQGNSAPDKSGLPSDRFSAERTGGSVSTLTIQRTQQEDSAVYLCASRRTGHGLAGGYNEQFFGPGTRLTVL.

This clonotype came up many times. The chain uses TRBV7-2 and TRBJ1-1; unclear D gene. The V gene's germline CDR1 is SGHTA and CDR2 FQGNSA. The CDR3 is 17 residues long. The ends were cut back, 1 base at V and 0 bases at J, with 15 bases in the middle. Written as DNA, the CDR3 is TGTGCCAGCAGCTTAGGAAGACCCAGGAAACTGAACACTGAAGCTTTCTTT. Its translation: CASSLGRPRKLNTEAFF. The complete variable domain, with remaining parts taken from reference TRBV7-2 and TRBJ1-1, reads GAGVSQSPSNKVTEKGKDVELRCDPISGHTALYWYRQSLGQGLEFLIYFQGNSAPDKSGLPSDRFSAERTGGSVSTLTIQRTQQEDSAVYLCASSLGRPRKLNTEAFFGQGTRLTVV.

This clonotype was picked up a small number of times. The gene calls are TRBV7-9 and TRBJ1-6, with D maybe TRBD1 (5 bases). CDR1 is SEHNR, CDR2 FQNEAQ, per germline (reference sequence). CDR3 size: 13 residues. With 4 bases removed from V and 9 bases from J, the gap between germline ends came to 10 bases. As DNA, the CDR3 is TGTGCCAGCAGCTACGGGACTCTTTCACCCCTCCACTTT. It yields the protein CASSYGTLSPLHF.

The gene calls are TRBV19 and TRBJ2-1; TRBD2 aligns across 10 bases. Germline V gene lookup returns CDR1 LNHDA and CDR2 SQIVND (reference sequence). The CDR3 is 15 amino acids. V lost 7 bases to trimming and J lost 4 bases; unmatched junction nucleotides: 7. The CDR3 protein is CASKVVSGGYNEQFF. The CDR3 DNA reads as TGTGCCAGTAAGGTAGTTAGCGGGGGGTACAATGAGCAGTTCTTC.

The CDR3 coding sequence is TGCGCCAGCAGCCAAGCGGGTTGGTATGGCTACACCTTC. This encodes CASSQAGWYGYTF. The rearrangement uses TRBV4-1 and TRBJ1-2; the D is unclear. Trimming pared 1 base from V and 5 bases from J, leaving 8 bases between. CDR3 length: 13 residues. The germline V gene has CDR1 MGHRA and CDR2 YSYEKL.

This clonotype was counted a few times. V and J are TRBV6-1 and TRBJ2-3; D ambiguous. The V end lost 2 bases, the J end lost 1 base, and 10 bases lay between the germline ends. The CDR3 consists of 15 residues. Looked up from germline, CDR1 is MNHNS and CDR2 is SASEGT. The CDR3 DNA reads TGTGCCAGCAGTGAAAGTGGAACTGGCACAGATACGCAGTATTTT. It translates to CASSESGTGTDTQYF.

In this sample, this clonotype turned up a few times. The rearrangement uses TRBV7-2 and TRBJ1-1; possible D gene TRBD1, 5 bases. Trimming left V 4 bases short and J 5 bases short, with 20 bases between. CDR1 is SGHTA and CDR2 is FQGNSA in the germline V gene. This CDR3 has 16 amino acids. The CDR3 reads CASSSKRPGGGTEAFF. The DNA for the CDR3 is TGTGCCAGCAGCTCGAAACGACCCGGGGGGGGGACTGAAGCTTTCTTT.

The J gene is TRBJ2-1, the V gene TRBV10-3, with D unclear. V shed 6 bases and J shed 2 bases, with 8 bases lying between them. Germline CDR1 is ENHRY and CDR2 is SYGVKD. CDR3 length equals 13 residues. The DNA for the CDR3 is TGTGCCATCAGGACGGCTACCTACAATGAGCAGTTCTTC. This gives the protein CAIRTATYNEQFF.

This clonotype was seen only a few times. The V call is TRBV12-3 or TRBV12-4, the J call TRBJ2-5; 7 bases align to TRBD2. The length of the CDR3 is 15 residues. J was trimmed by 9 bases and V by 1 base; bases with no gene match: 11. The CDR3 spells CASSLGGAGSGPQYF. CDR3 in DNA: TGTGCCAGCAGTTTAGGAGGAGCGGGATCGGGGCCCCAGTACTTC.

The chain carries TRBV7-9 and TRBJ1-5; 10 bases align to TRBD1. V was pared by 5 bases and J by 5 bases, with 6 bases of the junction left unmatched. The CDR3 is 15 amino acids. The germline V gene encodes CDR1 SEHNR and CDR2 FQNEAQ (reference sequence). The CDR3 reads CASSRETGGDQPQHF. For the CDR3, the DNA is TGTGCCAGCAGCCGTGAGACAGGGGGCGATCAGCCCCAGCATTTT. The full variable domain, with the rest looked up from reference TRBV7-9 and TRBJ1-5, is DTGVSQNPRHKITKRGQNVTFRCDPISEHNRLYWYRQTLGQGPEFLTYFQNEAQLEKSRLLSDRFSAERPKGSFSTLEIQRTEQGDSAMYLCASSRETGGDQPQHFGDGTRLSIL.

This clonotype was seen only a few times. The V gene is TRBV7-2, the J gene TRBJ2-5, with 12 positions matching TRBD2. V lost 7 bases to trimming and J lost 2 bases; unmatched junction nucleotides: 14. CDR1 and CDR2 (germline): SGHTA, FQGNSA. CDR3 length equals 18 residues. The CDR3 DNA follows: TGTGCCAGCAAACCAAAGAACGCCGGACTAGCGGGGCAAGAGACCCAGTACTTC. Its protein is CASKPKNAGLAGQETQYF. The variable domain in full, with the rest retrieved from reference TRBV7-2 and TRBJ2-5, is GAGVSQSPSNKVTEKGKDVELRCDPISGHTALYWYRQSLGQGLEFLIYFQGNSAPDKSGLPSDRFSAERTGGSVSTLTIQRTQQEDSAVYLCASKPKNAGLAGQETQYFGPGTRLLVL.

This clonotype has only a few counts. V usage is TRBV19 and J usage is TRBJ1-5; D gene unclear. CDR1 is LNHDA, CDR2 SQIVND, per germline (reference sequence). The ends were cut back, 7 bases at V and 4 bases at J, with 20 bases in the middle. The length of the CDR3 is 16 residues. As DNA, the CDR3 is TGTGCCAGTATCTCTCTTGTCGCCCCTGGAAATCAGCCCCAGCATTTT. This sequence encodes CASISLVAPGNQPQHF.

V gene TRBV12-3 or TRBV12-4 combines with J gene TRBJ1-2; a possible D gene is TRBD1 (5 bases). The germline V and J ends were trimmed by 5 bases and 4 bases, with 14 bases remaining between them. The CDR3 consists of 14 residues. The CDR3 loop is CASSVTREGYGYTF. CDR3 DNA sequence: TGTGCCAGCAGTGTTACCAGGGAGGGCTATGGCTACACCTTC.

As regards this clonotype: At one boundary the junction diverges from the germline segment, which might be a read error. The chain combines TRBV4-1 with TRBJ1-2; D gene uncertain. Per the germline V gene, CDR1 is MGHRA and CDR2 is YSYEKL. The CDR3 extends over 17 amino acids. CDR3 amino acids: CASSQELNPAADYGYTF. The CDR3 nucleotides read TGTGCCAGCAGCCAAGAATTGAACCCTGCGGCCGACTATGGCTACACCTTC.

This clonotype was picked up a small number of times. The V call is TRBV6-1, the J call TRBJ2-5, with TRBD2 as a possible D gene (6 bases). Germline CDR1 and CDR2: MNHNS and SASEGT. The V end was cut by 6 bases, the J end by 5 bases, with 13 bases between. The CDR3 consists of 13 residues. The CDR3 region is CASSRLGLETQYF. Here the CDR3 DNA reads TGTGCCAGCAGCCGACTAGGTTTGGAGACCCAGTACTTC.

The chain joins TRBV4-2 to TRBJ1-1; 7 bases line up with TRBD1. CDR3 size: 15 residues. Trimming took 0 bases from V and 3 from J; bases not matched to a gene: 4. Germline-derived CDR1 and CDR2 are LGHNA and YNFKEQ. The chain's CDR3 is CASSQDKGAYTEAFF. The CDR3 nucleotides read TGTGCCAGCAGCCAAGATAAGGGGGCATACACTGAAGCTTTCTTT.

This clonotype was picked up a small number of times. The rearrangement joins TRBV12-3 or TRBV12-4 to TRBJ2-3; D is undetermined. Trimming left V 9 bases short and J 7 bases short, with 20 bases between. CDR3 length equals 14 residues. CDR3: CASISDLGTHTQYF. In nucleotides, the CDR3 is TGTGCCAGTATAAGCGACCTGGGAACCCATACGCAGTATTTT.

The gene calls are TRBV7-6 and TRBJ2-3; perhaps TRBD2 as D (6 bases). The germline V and J ends were trimmed by 5 bases and 2 bases, with 17 bases remaining between them. Germline V gives CDR1 SGHVS, CDR2 FNYEAQ. The length of the CDR3 is 16 residues. Written as DNA, the CDR3 is TGTGCCAGCAGCGCTCCAACTAGCACTTTCACAGATACGCAGTATTTT. It codes for CASSAPTSTFTDTQYF.

This chain joins TRBV4-2 and TRBJ1-3; D possibly corresponds to TRBD1 (5 bases). The germline V gene has CDR1 LGHNA and CDR2 YNFKEQ. Trimming left V 1 base short and J 2 bases short, with 18 bases between. The CDR3 length is 18 residues. CDR3 amino acids: CASSQAKGEVIAGNTIYF. CDR3 bases: TGTGCCAGCAGCCAAGCGAAAGGGGAAGTAATCGCTGGAAACACCATATATTTT.

The sample holds a few counts of this clonotype. The V gene is TRBV20-1, the J gene TRBJ1-1; no reliable D call. The germline V gene encodes CDR1 DFQATT and CDR2 SNEGSKA (reference sequence). CDR3 length equals 13 residues. The V and J ends lost 0 bases and 4 bases respectively, with 9 bases between them. The CDR3 bases are TGCAGTGCTAGAGATAGGAGTGGCACTGAAGCTTTCTTT. This gives the protein CSARDRSGTEAFF.

J is TRBJ1-6 and V is TRBV7-2; D is unclear. The CDR3 is 15 residues long. V gave up 1 base and J gave up 5 bases, with 9 bases separating them. The V gene's germline CDR1 is SGHTA and CDR2 FQGNSA. The CDR3 coding sequence is TGTGCCAGCAGCTTAGAGAGCCGAAATAATTCACCCCTCCACTTT. Translating it yields CASSLESRNNSPLHF. Together with reference TRBV7-2 and TRBJ1-6, the CDR3 gives the full variable domain: GAGVSQSPSNKVTEKGKDVELRCDPISGHTALYWYRQSLGQGLEFLIYFQGNSAPDKSGLPSDRFSAERTGGSVSTLTIQRTQQEDSAVYLCASSLESRNNSPLHFGNGTRLTVT.

The chain is built from TRBV7-4 and TRBJ2-3; tentative D call: TRBD2 (7 bases). V was cut by 4 bases and J by 2 bases, with 16 bases left in between. CDR3 length: 16 residues. The germline CDR1 and CDR2 sequences are SGHVT and SQSDAQ. CDR3 protein: CASSSRRGADTDTQYF. CDR3 sequence (DNA): TGTGCCAGCAGCTCCCGACGGGGGGCCGACACAGATACGCAGTATTTT.

This clonotype was seen just once. The chain joins TRBV27 to TRBJ1-4; no definite D call. CDR1 is MNHEY and CDR2 is SMNVEV in the germline V gene (reference sequence). V lost 5 bases, J lost 3 bases, and 16 bases lay in between. CDR3 length: 16 residues. CDR3 in amino acids: CASSPQYSSANEKLFF. The CDR3 coding sequence is TGTGCCAGCAGTCCACAATACAGTTCCGCTAATGAAAAACTGTTTTTT.

The rearrangement uses TRBV28 and TRBJ2-7; D is unresolved. The CDR3 has 14 amino acids. The V end was cut by 7 bases, the J end by 2 bases, with 15 bases between. The germline gives CDR1 MDHEN, CDR2 SYDVKM. The CDR3 bases are TGTGCCAGCACCACCCCGGCGGCGGCCTACGAGCAGTACTTC. Encoded protein: CASTTPAAAYEQYF.

This rearrangement joins TRBV7-2 to TRBJ1-5; D is possibly TRBD1 (6 bases). The CDR3 is made up of 13 amino acids. Germline V CDR1 and CDR2: SGHTA, FQGNSA. V lost 3 bases and J lost 7, with 10 bases in between. DNA for the CDR3: TGTGCCAGCAGCTTCAACAGGGACCAGCCCCAGCATTTT. Translating gives CASSFNRDQPQHF.

This clonotype was counted only a few times. The chain recombines TRBV7-6 with TRBJ1-6; 10 positions agree with TRBD1. CDR3 size: 16 residues. Per germline, CDR1 SGHVS and CDR2 FNYEAQ. The J segment lost 10 bases and the V segment lost 7 bases, leaving 13 bases of the junction unmatched. Here the CDR3 DNA reads TGTGCCAGCAAGCCGCCGGGGGACAGGGGAATCTCACCCCTCCACTTT. This encodes CASKPPGDRGISPLHF.

This clonotype has a handful of counts. The V call is TRBV4-1, the J call TRBJ1-6, with D unclear. CDR1 is MGHRA and CDR2 is YSYEKL in the germline V gene. CDR3 size: 19 residues. V shed 0 bases and J shed 1 base, with 16 bases lying between them. This chain's CDR3 is CASSQEGSLGTSYNSPLHF. The CDR3 DNA sequence: TGCGCCAGCAGCCAAGAAGGTTCCCTGGGAACATCCTATAATTCACCCCTCCACTTT.

The chain uses TRBV12-3 or TRBV12-4 and TRBJ2-2; D unresolved. V was shortened by 3 bases and J by 7 bases, with 6 bases between the two germline ends. The length of the CDR3 is 12 residues. The CDR3 DNA is TGTGCCAGCAGTTTTTTTGGCGGGGAGCTGTTTTTT. It specifies CASSFFGGELFF.

The chain has TRBV7-2 and TRBJ2-7, with D uncertain. Trimming took off 3 bases at V and 0 bases at J, with 9 bases between the two ends. Germline V gives CDR1 SGHTA, CDR2 FQGNSA. The CDR3 has 14 residues. CDR3 sequence (DNA): TGTGCCAGCAGCTTTTTTCCTGACTCCTACGAGCAGTACTTC. Its protein product is CASSFFPDSYEQYF.

In its sample, this clonotype was seen a few times. The rearrangement joins TRBV11-1 to TRBJ2-1; tentatively, D is TRBD2 (7 bases). Looked up from germline, CDR1 is SGHAT and CDR2 is FQDESV (reference sequence). Trimming shortened V by 4 bases and J by 0 bases, and 13 bases separated the two germline ends. The CDR3 has 16 residues. CDR3 sequence: CASSWWGGRSYNEQFF. The CDR3 DNA sequence: TGTGCCAGCAGCTGGTGGGGGGGCCGCTCCTACAATGAGCAGTTCTTC.